Below are 25 T cell receptor beta chains sequenced from a single sample in a study of vaccination effects on CD4 cells after COVID-19. Culture lasted around eleven days before CD4+ T cell isolation. The participants, recipients of two vaccine doses, got either BNT162b2 or mRNA-1273. The assay was immunoSEQ multiplex PCR, and TCRdb's table has in-frame clones only and misses some. The sample contains just over 55,000 clones, around 73% of which appear only once. Antigens for these TCRs are unknown. Sequencing used CD4+ T cells from PBMCs cultured without peptide, obtained after COVID-19 vaccination. The receptors come from a human donor who received a COVID-19 vaccine.

This chain links TRBV12-3 or TRBV12-4 with TRBJ2-2, with D hard to call. V shed 3 bases and J shed 6 bases, with 5 bases lying between them. This CDR3 is built from 12 residues. The CDR3 DNA follows: TGTGCCAGCAGTTTGGTGTCCGGGGAGCTGTTTTTT. This encodes CASSLVSGELFF.

There are a few counts of this clone. The rearrangement joins TRBV5-1 to TRBJ1-6; TRBD1 might be the D (6 bases). Germline lookup yields CDR1 SGHRS and CDR2 YFSETQ. There are 16 residues in the CDR3. Trimming stripped 1 base from V and 9 bases from J, with 17 bases between. The CDR3 bases are TGCGCCAGCAGCTTGCACGGGGGCAGGGGTGGTTCACCCCTCCACTTT. It is translated as CASSLHGGRGGSPLHF. The complete variable domain, with remaining parts taken from reference TRBV5-1 and TRBJ1-6, reads KAGVTQTPRYLIKTRGQQVTLSCSPISGHRSVSWYQQTPGQGLQFLFEYFSETQRNKGNFPGRFSGRQFSNSRSEMNVSTLELGDSALYLCASSLHGGRGGSPLHFGNGTRLTVT.

V is TRBV6-6 and J is TRBJ2-5; 9 bases fit TRBD1. This CDR3 spans 14 amino acids. The germline V gene has CDR1 MNHNY and CDR2 SVGAGI (reference sequence). V lost 7 bases, J lost 5 bases, and 8 bases stayed unmatched. The CDR3 loop reads CASTLGQGWETQYF. In DNA form, the CDR3 reads TGTGCCAGCACTCTGGGACAGGGCTGGGAGACCCAGTACTTC.

The CDR3 DNA is TGTGCCAGCAGTTTATCGTTCCAGCGGGCTAACCTGGGAACAGATACGCAGTATTTT. Protein product: CASSLSFQRANLGTDTQYF. The chain links TRBV27 to TRBJ2-3, with TRBD2 as a possible D gene (6 bases). The CDR3 is 19 amino acids. Germline V gives CDR1 MNHEY, CDR2 SMNVEV (reference sequence). Trimming took off 0 bases at V and 3 bases at J, with 22 bases between the two ends.

The chain has TRBV20-1 and TRBJ1-1, with a possible D match to TRBD1 (5 bases). CDR1 is DFQATT and CDR2 is SNEGSKA in the germline V gene (reference sequence). Trimming took 3 bases from V and 1 from J, leaving 12 bases between them. CDR3 length equals 14 residues. The CDR3 DNA is TGCAGTGCTAGTAACCCAGGGACGAACACTGAAGCTTTCTTT. Encoded protein: CSASNPGTNTEAFF.

V is TRBV29-1 and J is TRBJ1-2; 7 bases are a match to TRBD1. The V gene's germline CDR1 is SQVTM and CDR2 ANQGSEA. With V trimmed by 6 bases and J by 4 bases, 14 bases remained unmatched. The CDR3 covers 15 residues. The CDR3 spells CSVLGQTQRGYGYTF. The CDR3 nucleotides read TGCAGCGTCCTGGGACAGACCCAAAGGGGCTATGGCTACACCTTC.

This clone was observed once. The CDR3, as DNA: TGTGCCAGCAGTGAAGCGCTTCTAGCGGGAAGGATGGTCTACGAGCAGTACTTC. Encoded protein: CASSEALLAGRMVYEQYF. The chain links TRBV2 to TRBJ2-7; 9 bases agree with TRBD2. V lost 0 bases, J lost 3 bases, and 12 bases stayed unmatched. This CDR3 contains 18 residues. CDR1 is SNHLY and CDR2 is FYNNEI in the germline V gene. Full variable domain (outside the CDR3, taken from reference TRBV2 and TRBJ2-7): EPEVTQTPSHQVTQMGQEVILRCVPISNHLYFYWYRQILGQKVEFLVSFYNNEISEKSEIFDDQFSVERPDGSNFTLKIRSTKLEDSAMYFCASSEALLAGRMVYEQYFGPGTRLTVT.

The chain carries TRBV6-2 or TRBV6-3 and TRBJ2-3, with 14 bases matching TRBD2. This CDR3 is built from 18 residues. Trimming cost V 6 bases and J 6 bases; bases outside gene matches: 14. In germline, CDR1 is MNHEY, CDR2 SVGEGT. CDR3 bases: TGTGCCAGCAGCCCCTTACCTCCGACTAGCGGGGGGGCCGATACGCAGTATTTT. Its translation is CASSPLPPTSGGADTQYF.

The rearrangement uses TRBV12-2 and TRBJ1-5; the table calls TRBD1, which could not be checked here. TRBV12-2 is a pseudogene locus. The CDR3 has 18 amino acids. As DNA, the CDR3 is TGTGCAAGTCGCTTCTCGGGACAGGCGGCCTTTGGAAATCAGCCCCAGCATTTT. Protein sequence: CASRFSGQAAFGNQPQHF.

The rearrangement joins TRBV3-1 (or the pseudogene TRBV3-2) to TRBJ1-1; D is unresolved. V lost 1 base, J lost 2 bases, and 5 bases lay in between. Looked up from germline, CDR1 is LGHDT and CDR2 is YNNKEL (reference sequence). This CDR3 region has 13 residues. This chain's CDR3 is CASSQARNTEAFF. CDR3 in DNA: TGTGCCAGCAGCCAAGCACGAAACACTGAAGCTTTCTTT.

The rearrangement joins TRBV11-3 to TRBJ2-1, with TRBD1 matching over 9 bases. CDR3 length: 13 amino acids. Germline trimming cut 5 bases from V and 8 bases from J; bases unmatched to any gene: 4. CDR1 and CDR2 from the germline V gene are SGHNT and YENEEA. This CDR3 is CASSRDRADEQFF. The CDR3, as DNA: TGTGCCAGCAGCCGGGACAGGGCCGATGAGCAGTTCTTC.

This chain uses TRBV25-1 with TRBJ1-6; no reliable D call. V lost 3 bases to trimming and J lost 8 bases, with 14 bases between them. Germline V gene lookup returns CDR1 MGHDK and CDR2 SYGVNS. This CDR3 contains 15 residues. Written as DNA, the CDR3 is TGTGCCAGCAGTGATCTAGGAGGTAGCTATTCACCCCTCCACTTT. Translated, it gives CASSDLGGSYSPLHF.

The chain uses TRBV6-1 and TRBJ1-4; D unresolved. The CDR3 totals 15 residues. Germline CDR1 and CDR2: MNHNS and SASEGT. Trimming cost V 2 bases and J 0 bases, with 7 bases left between them. The CDR3 region has the DNA TGTGCCAGCAGTGAAAATCCGACAACTAATGAAAAACTGTTTTTT. It is translated as CASSENPTTNEKLFF.

The sample holds one count of this clone. The chain employs TRBV18 and TRBJ2-5; 8 bases align to TRBD1. Germline V lookup: CDR1 KGHSH, CDR2 LQKENI. J gave up 5 bases and V 1 base, and 6 bases lay outside the gene matches. This CDR3 region has 15 residues. In DNA form, the CDR3 reads TGTGCCAGCTCACCACGCACAGGGGGTCAGGAGACCCAGTACTTC. This gives the protein CASSPRTGGQETQYF.

V usage is TRBV6-5 and J usage is TRBJ1-2; maybe TRBD1 (5 bases). This CDR3 has 13 amino acids. The germline V gene has CDR1 MNHEY and CDR2 SVGAGI. Trimming removed 5 bases from V and 8 bases from J, with 15 bases in between. The CDR3 DNA reads as TGTGCCAGCAGTATACCAGGTTCAGGGGGCTACACCTTC. This encodes CASSIPGSGGYTF.

The chain is built from TRBV29-1 and TRBJ1-2, with TRBD1 matching 10 bases. Germline CDR1 and CDR2: SQVTM and ANQGSEA. V lost 3 bases and J lost 4; bases outside the gene matches: 5. The length of the CDR3 is 14 residues. CDR3 in amino acids: CSVDWGQGLYGYTF. CDR3 DNA: TGCAGCGTTGACTGGGGACAGGGGCTCTATGGCTACACCTTC. The full variable domain, with the rest looked up from reference TRBV29-1 and TRBJ1-2, is SAVISQKPSRDICQRGTSLTIQCQVDSQVTMMFWYRQQPGQSLTLIATANQGSEATYESGFVIDKFPISRPNLTFSTLTVSNMSPEDSSIYLCSVDWGQGLYGYTFGSGTRLTVV.

This rearrangement joins TRBV5-4 to TRBJ2-1, with 13 bases that match TRBD2. V lost 4 bases, J lost 4 bases, and 5 bases stayed unmatched. Germline V gives CDR1 SGHNT, CDR2 YYREEE (reference sequence). The CDR3 length is 16 residues. The CDR3 loop reads CASSEGLAGVYNEQFF. Here the CDR3 DNA reads TGTGCCAGCAGCGAAGGACTAGCGGGGGTATACAATGAGCAGTTCTTC.

This clone was found a few times. This sequence joins TRBV3-1 (or the pseudogene TRBV3-2) and TRBJ1-2; D gene ambiguous. Germline V CDR1 and CDR2: LGHDT, YNNKEL (reference sequence). The CDR3 is 14 residues long. V lost 0 bases and J lost 7, with 12 bases in between. This CDR3 reads CASSQDSTSSGYTF. For the CDR3, the DNA is TGTGCCAGCAGCCAAGATTCGACAAGCAGTGGCTACACCTTC.

V usage is TRBV19 and J usage is TRBJ2-1, with 8 bases that match TRBD1. CDR3 length: 15 amino acids. Germline CDR1 LNHDA, CDR2 SQIVND (reference sequence). V lost 7 bases, J lost 3 bases, and 8 bases stayed unmatched. The CDR3 DNA follows: TGTGCCAGTACCCAGGGGGCCGGGATCTACAATGAGCAGTTCTTC. Translating it yields CASTQGAGIYNEQFF.

This clone was detected a few times. The J gene is TRBJ1-1, the V gene TRBV19; unclear D gene. The CDR3 totals 14 residues. CDR1 is LNHDA and CDR2 is SQIVND in the germline V gene (reference sequence). Trimming removed 4 bases from V and 4 bases from J, with 13 bases in between. CDR3 residues: CASSKEGQSTEAFF. CDR3 DNA: TGTGCCAGTAGTAAAGAGGGTCAAAGCACTGAAGCTTTCTTT. Looking up the rest from reference TRBV19 and TRBJ1-1 gives the full variable domain: DGGITQSPKYLFRKEGQNVTLSCEQNLNHDAMYWYRQDPGQGLRLIYYSQIVNDFQKGDIAEGYSVSREKKESFPLTVTSAQKNPTAFYLCASSKEGQSTEAFFGQGTRLTVV.

The rearrangement links TRBV12-3 or TRBV12-4 to TRBJ1-5; unclear D gene. The V end lost 3 bases, the J end lost 1 base, and 4 bases lay between the germline ends. The CDR3 is made up of 13 amino acids. This chain's CDR3 is CASSFSSNQPQHF. DNA of the CDR3: TGTGCCAGCAGTTTCTCCAGCAATCAGCCCCAGCATTTT.

The V and J genes are TRBV7-8 and TRBJ2-2; no definite D call. CDR1 is SGHVS and CDR2 is FQNEAQ in the germline V gene. The CDR3 spans 17 residues. V lost 2 bases and J lost 7, with 20 bases in between. The CDR3 here is CASSLSAQGIGVGELFF. The CDR3 DNA follows: TGTGCCAGCAGCTTATCCGCACAAGGGATAGGAGTCGGGGAGCTGTTTTTT.

The chain uses TRBV10-3 and TRBJ1-4, with D unresolved. Trimming stripped 0 bases from V and 0 bases from J, with 11 bases between. CDR3 length: 17 amino acids. Germline V gene lookup returns CDR1 ENHRY and CDR2 SYGVKD. CDR3 DNA sequence: TGTGCCATCAGTGAGTCCTCACAGAGAACAACTAATGAAAAACTGTTTTTT. Amino acid sequence: CAISESSQRTTNEKLFF.

The chain is built from TRBV10-3 and TRBJ1-2; a possible D gene is TRBD1 (5 bases). Trimming removed 2 bases at V and 1 base at J, with 14 bases between. CDR1 ENHRY and CDR2 SYGVKD come from the germline V gene. CDR3 length: 16 residues. The CDR3 sequence is CAISEEKSRGNYGYTF. The CDR3 DNA follows: TGTGCCATCAGTGAGGAGAAGTCGAGGGGTAACTATGGCTACACCTTC.

The sample holds one count of this clone. The V gene is TRBV7-2, the J gene TRBJ1-6; D gene uncertain. The CDR3 has 13 residues. Germline V gives CDR1 SGHTA, CDR2 FQGNSA. V gave up 1 base and J gave up 10 bases, with 8 bases separating them. The CDR3 here is CASSLEGDSPLHF. CDR3 DNA: TGTGCCAGCAGCTTAGAAGGAGACTCACCCCTCCACTTT.